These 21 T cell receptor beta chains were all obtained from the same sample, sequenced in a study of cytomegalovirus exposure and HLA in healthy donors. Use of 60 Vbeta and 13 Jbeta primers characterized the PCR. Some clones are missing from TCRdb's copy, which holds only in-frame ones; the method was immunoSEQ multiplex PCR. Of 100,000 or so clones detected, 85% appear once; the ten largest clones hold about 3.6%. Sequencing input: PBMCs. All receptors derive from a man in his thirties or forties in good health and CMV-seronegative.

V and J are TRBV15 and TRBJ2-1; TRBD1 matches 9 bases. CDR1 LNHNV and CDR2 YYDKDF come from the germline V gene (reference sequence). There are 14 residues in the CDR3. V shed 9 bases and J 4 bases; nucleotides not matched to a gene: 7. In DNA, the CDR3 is TGTGCCACGACGGGACAGGGAACTTACAATGAGCAGTTCTTC. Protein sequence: CATTGQGTYNEQFF.

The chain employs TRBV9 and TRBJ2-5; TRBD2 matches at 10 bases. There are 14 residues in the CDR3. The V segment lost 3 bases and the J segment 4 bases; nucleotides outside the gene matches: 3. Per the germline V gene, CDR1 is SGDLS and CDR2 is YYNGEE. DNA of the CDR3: TGTGCCAGCAGCGAGGGACTAGCGATAGAGACCCAGTACTTC. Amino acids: CASSEGLAIETQYF.

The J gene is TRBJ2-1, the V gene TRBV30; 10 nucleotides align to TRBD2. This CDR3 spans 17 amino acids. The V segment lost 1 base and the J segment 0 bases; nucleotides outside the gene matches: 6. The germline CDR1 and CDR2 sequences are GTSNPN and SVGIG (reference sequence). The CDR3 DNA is TGTGCCTGGAGTGCCGGGACTAGCGCTAGCTCCTACAATGAGCAGTTCTTC. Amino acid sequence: CAWSAGTSASSYNEQFF.

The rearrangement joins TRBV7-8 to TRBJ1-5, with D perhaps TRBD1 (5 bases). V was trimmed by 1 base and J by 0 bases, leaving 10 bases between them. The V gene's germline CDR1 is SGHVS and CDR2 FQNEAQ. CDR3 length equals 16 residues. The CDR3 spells CASSLVGRDSNQPQHF. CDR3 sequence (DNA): TGTGCCAGCAGCTTAGTCGGCAGGGATAGCAATCAGCCCCAGCATTTT.

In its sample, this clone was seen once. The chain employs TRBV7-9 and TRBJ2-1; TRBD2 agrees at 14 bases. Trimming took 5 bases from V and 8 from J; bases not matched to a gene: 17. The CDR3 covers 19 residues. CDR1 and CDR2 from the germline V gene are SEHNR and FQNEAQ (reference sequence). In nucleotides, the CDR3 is TGTGCCAGCAGCCAAACGTCTTGGAGTTCGGGACTAGCGGGGGATGAGCAGTTCTTC. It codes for CASSQTSWSSGLAGDEQFF.

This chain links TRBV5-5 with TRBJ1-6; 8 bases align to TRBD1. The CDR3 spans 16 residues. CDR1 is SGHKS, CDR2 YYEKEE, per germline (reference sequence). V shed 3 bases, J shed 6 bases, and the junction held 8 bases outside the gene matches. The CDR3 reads CASSSERTGSNSPLHF. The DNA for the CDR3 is TGTGCCAGCAGCTCTGAACGGACAGGGAGTAATTCACCCCTCCACTTT.

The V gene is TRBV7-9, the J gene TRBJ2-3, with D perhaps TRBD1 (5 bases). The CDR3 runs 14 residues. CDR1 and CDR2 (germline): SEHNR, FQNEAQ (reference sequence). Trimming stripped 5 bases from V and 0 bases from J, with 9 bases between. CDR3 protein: CASSSTGSTDTQYF. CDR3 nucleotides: TGTGCCAGCAGCAGTACAGGTAGCACAGATACGCAGTATTTT.

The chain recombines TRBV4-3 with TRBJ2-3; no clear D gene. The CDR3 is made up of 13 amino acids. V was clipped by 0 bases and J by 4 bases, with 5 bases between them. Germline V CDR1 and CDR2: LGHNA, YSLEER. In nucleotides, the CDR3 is TGCGCCAGCAGCCAAGATACAGCAGATACGCAGTATTTT. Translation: CASSQDTADTQYF.

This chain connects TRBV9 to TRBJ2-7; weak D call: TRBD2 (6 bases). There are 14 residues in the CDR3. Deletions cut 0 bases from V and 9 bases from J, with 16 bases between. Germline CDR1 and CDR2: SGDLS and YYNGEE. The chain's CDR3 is CASSVDGGTRRQYF. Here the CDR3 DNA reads TGTGCCAGCAGCGTAGATGGAGGGACGCGGCGGCAGTACTTC.

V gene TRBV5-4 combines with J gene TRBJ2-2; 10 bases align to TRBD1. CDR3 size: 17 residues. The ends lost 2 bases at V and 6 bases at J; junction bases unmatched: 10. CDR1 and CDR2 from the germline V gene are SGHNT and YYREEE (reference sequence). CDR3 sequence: CASSLETGGFSAGELFF. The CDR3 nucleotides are TGTGCCAGCAGCTTAGAGACAGGGGGCTTTAGTGCCGGGGAGCTGTTTTTT.

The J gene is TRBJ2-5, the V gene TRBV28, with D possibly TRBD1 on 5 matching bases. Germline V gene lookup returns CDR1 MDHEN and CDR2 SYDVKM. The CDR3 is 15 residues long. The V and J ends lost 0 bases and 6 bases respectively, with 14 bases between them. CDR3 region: CASSLWDTVGKTQYF. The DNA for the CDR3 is TGTGCCAGCAGTTTATGGGACACCGTCGGTAAGACCCAGTACTTC. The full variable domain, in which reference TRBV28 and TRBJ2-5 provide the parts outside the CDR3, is DVKVTQSSRYLVKRTGEKVFLECVQDMDHENMFWYRQDPGLGLRLIYFSYDVKMKEKGDIPEGYSVSREKKERFSLILESASTNQTSMYLCASSLWDTVGKTQYFGPGTRLLVL.

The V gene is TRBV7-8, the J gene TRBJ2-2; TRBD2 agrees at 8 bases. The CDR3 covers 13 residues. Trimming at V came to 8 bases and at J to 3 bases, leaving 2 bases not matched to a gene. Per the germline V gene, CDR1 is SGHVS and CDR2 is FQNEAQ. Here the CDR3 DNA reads TGTGCCAGCCAGCGGGAGTACACCGGGGAGCTGTTTTTT. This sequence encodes CASQREYTGELFF.

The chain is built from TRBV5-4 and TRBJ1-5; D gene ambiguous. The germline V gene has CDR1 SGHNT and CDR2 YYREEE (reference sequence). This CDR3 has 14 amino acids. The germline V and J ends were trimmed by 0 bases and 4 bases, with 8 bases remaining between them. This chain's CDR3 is CASSLDPGNQPQHF. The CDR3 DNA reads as TGTGCCAGCAGCTTGGATCCGGGGAATCAGCCCCAGCATTTT.

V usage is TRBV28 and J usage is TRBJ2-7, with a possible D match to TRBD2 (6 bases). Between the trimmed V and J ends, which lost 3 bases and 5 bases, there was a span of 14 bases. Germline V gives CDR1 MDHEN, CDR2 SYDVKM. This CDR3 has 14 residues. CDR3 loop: CASSLALARDEQYF. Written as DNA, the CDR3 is TGTGCCAGCAGTTTGGCCCTAGCGCGGGACGAGCAGTACTTC.

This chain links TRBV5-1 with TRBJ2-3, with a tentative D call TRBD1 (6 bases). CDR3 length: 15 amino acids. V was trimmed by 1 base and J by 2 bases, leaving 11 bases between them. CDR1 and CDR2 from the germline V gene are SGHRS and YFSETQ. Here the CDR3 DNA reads TGCGCCAGCAGCTTGCACAGGGATGCCACAGATACGCAGTATTTT. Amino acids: CASSLHRDATDTQYF.

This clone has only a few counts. CDR3 bases: TGTGCCAGCAGCGCCGGACAGGTCGACAATCAGCCCCAGCATTTT. Protein sequence: CASSAGQVDNQPQHF. The genes are TRBV9 and TRBJ1-5; 7 bases are shared with TRBD1. The CDR3 has 15 residues. CDR1 is SGDLS and CDR2 is YYNGEE in the germline V gene. V gave up 3 bases and J gave up 3 bases; unmatched junction bases: 6. Full variable domain (missing parts from reference TRBV9 and TRBJ1-5): DSGVTQTPKHLITATGQRVTLRCSPRSGDLSVYWYQQSLDQGLQFLIQYYNGEERAKGNILERFSAQQFPDLHSELNLSSLELGDSALYFCASSAGQVDNQPQHFGDGTRLSIL.

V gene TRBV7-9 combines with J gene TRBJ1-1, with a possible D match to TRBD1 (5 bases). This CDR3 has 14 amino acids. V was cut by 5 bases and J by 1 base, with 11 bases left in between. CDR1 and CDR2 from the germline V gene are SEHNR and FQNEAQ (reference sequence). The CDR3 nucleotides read TGTGCCAGCAGCCAGACAGTCCAGAACACTGAAGCTTTCTTT. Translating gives CASSQTVQNTEAFF.

The CDR3 protein is CASRRTLTPTGELFF. CDR3 in DNA: TGTGCCAGCAGGCGGACTCTAACCCCCACCGGGGAGCTGTTTTTT. V gene TRBV2 combines with J gene TRBJ2-2; TRBD2 might be the D (5 bases). Germline CDR1 SNHLY, CDR2 FYNNEI. V was shortened by 6 bases and J by 4 bases, with 15 bases between the two germline ends. The CDR3 is made up of 15 amino acids. The full variable domain, with the rest looked up from reference TRBV2 and TRBJ2-2, is EPEVTQTPSHQVTQMGQEVILRCVPISNHLYFYWYRQILGQKVEFLVSFYNNEISEKSEIFDDQFSVERPDGSNFTLKIRSTKLEDSAMYFCASRRTLTPTGELFFGEGSRLTVL.

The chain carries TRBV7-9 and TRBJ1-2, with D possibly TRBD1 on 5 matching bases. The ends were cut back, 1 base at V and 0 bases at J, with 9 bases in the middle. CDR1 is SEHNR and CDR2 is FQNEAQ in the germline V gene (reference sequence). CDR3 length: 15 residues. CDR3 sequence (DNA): TGTGCCAGCAGCTTAGGCAGGGTAGCTAACTATGGCTACACCTTC. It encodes CASSLGRVANYGYTF.

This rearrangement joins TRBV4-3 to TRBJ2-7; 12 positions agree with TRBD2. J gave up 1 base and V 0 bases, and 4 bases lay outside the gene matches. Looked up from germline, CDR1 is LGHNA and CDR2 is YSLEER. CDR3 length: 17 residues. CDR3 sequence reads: CASSQERTSGISYEQYF. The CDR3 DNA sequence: TGCGCCAGCAGCCAAGAACGGACTAGCGGGATATCCTACGAGCAGTACTTC.

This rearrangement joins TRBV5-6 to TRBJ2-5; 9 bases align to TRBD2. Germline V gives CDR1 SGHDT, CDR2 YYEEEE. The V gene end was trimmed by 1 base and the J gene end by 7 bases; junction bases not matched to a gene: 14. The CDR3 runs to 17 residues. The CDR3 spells CASSLFGSGGGEGTQYF. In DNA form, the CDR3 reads TGTGCCAGCAGCTTGTTTGGTAGCGGGGGAGGAGAAGGGACCCAGTACTTC.